The clone carrying this T cell receptor beta chain was counted a single time. Its target is unknown. These data originate in a study of OX40 agonist ivuxolimab in advanced cancers. Across the whole study: Prior therapy, whether anti-PD-1, anti-PD-L1 or anti-CTLA-4, was allowed, and under 50% had some.

Whole-study results and caveats: Among patients with partial responses at 0.1-3.0 mg/kg, clonal expansion was among the lowest.

The repertoire was sequenced with immunoSEQ multiplex PCR; TCRdb's copy has only in-frame clones and lacks some. The table records around 140,000 clones, 85% to 95% of them present only once. Peripheral blood came from all dose cohorts at three timepoints. The sample was CD4+ or CD8+ T cells sorted from blood, taken in a trial of the OX40 agonist ivuxolimab. The clonotype originates from an adult with an advanced solid tumor such as melanoma, head and neck, liver or kidney cancer.

DNA of the CDR3: TGTGCCAGCTCATCCAGACAGGACTATGGCTACACCTTC. It codes for CASSSRQDYGYTF. This chain uses TRBV18 with TRBJ1-2, with D perhaps TRBD1 (6 bases). The CDR3 contains 13 residues. CDR1 and CDR2 from the germline V gene are KGHSH and LQKENI. Trimming left V 5 bases short and J 3 bases short, with 10 bases between.